These 16 T cell receptor beta chains were all obtained from the same sample, sequenced in a study of cytomegalovirus exposure and HLA in healthy donors. The PCR used 60 Vbeta and 13 Jbeta primers. Generated by immunoSEQ multiplex PCR, the TCRdb table keeps only in-frame clones and is missing some. The sample lists fewer than 110,000 clones; over 65% were seen once. The sample was PBMCs. The receptor source for this set is a woman aged 40-49 years in good health and CMV-seropositive.

The chain is built from TRBV4-3 and TRBJ2-3; 7 bases line up with TRBD1. Trimming at V came to 3 bases and at J to 1 base, leaving 10 bases not matched to a gene. The CDR3 is 17 amino acids. Per the germline V gene, CDR1 is LGHNA and CDR2 is YSLEER. The CDR3: CASSHLLTGKGTDTQYF. In DNA, the CDR3 is TGCGCCAGCAGCCACCTCTTGACAGGGAAAGGCACAGATACGCAGTATTTT.

V and J are TRBV28 and TRBJ1-3; tentatively, D is TRBD1 (5 bases). The V end lost 1 base, the J end lost 4 bases, and 5 bases lay between the germline ends. Germline CDR1 MDHEN, CDR2 SYDVKM. The CDR3 is 13 residues long. In DNA form, the CDR3 reads TGTGCCAGCAGTTTATCAGGGGGAAACACCATATATTTT. As protein: CASSLSGGNTIYF.

This chain links TRBV5-1 with TRBJ2-7, with TRBD2 matching 7 bases. The CDR3 length is 14 residues. Unmatched junction bases numbered 11, after V lost 8 bases and J lost 3 bases. CDR1 is SGHRS, CDR2 YFSETQ, per germline. DNA for the CDR3: TGCGCCAGTAGGGAGGGACCGACAATCTACGAGCAGTACTTC. Protein: CASREGPTIYEQYF.

This clone was picked up a small number of times. This chain joins TRBV5-1 and TRBJ1-1; 7 bases are a match to TRBD1. The ends lost 4 bases at V and 6 bases at J; junction bases unmatched: 3. The CDR3 runs 12 residues. Per the germline V gene, CDR1 is SGHRS and CDR2 is YFSETQ. DNA for the CDR3: TGCGCCAGCAGCGACAGGGCTGCTGAAGCTTTCTTT. Its protein is CASSDRAAEAFF.

The gene calls are TRBV6-6 and TRBJ1-5; D may be TRBD1 (5 bases). Germline V gene sequence: CDR1 MNHNY, CDR2 SVGAGI (reference sequence). Between the trimmed V and J ends, which lost 5 bases and 1 base, there was a span of 15 bases. This CDR3 contains 16 residues. CDR3 nucleotide sequence: TGTGCCAGCAGTCAACGTCGGGGGGGGAGCAATCAGCCCCAGCATTTT. This translates into CASSQRRGGSNQPQHF.

The chain is built from TRBV5-1 and TRBJ1-4; perhaps TRBD1 as D (6 bases). V was trimmed by 5 bases and J by 4 bases, leaving 9 bases between them. There are 13 residues in the CDR3. Germline V gene data show CDR1 as SGHRS and CDR2 as YFSETQ. CDR3 coding DNA: TGCGCCAGCAGGGACAGCGATAATGAAAAACTGTTTTTT. This translates into CASRDSDNEKLFF.

The rearrangement joins TRBV7-9 to TRBJ2-2; maybe TRBD2 (7 bases). The CDR3 extends over 15 amino acids. V lost 5 bases and J lost 3, with 13 bases in between. Looked up from germline, CDR1 is SEHNR and CDR2 is FQNEAQ (reference sequence). In DNA form, the CDR3 reads TGTGCCAGCAGCCTACAGGGAGGGGACACCGGGGAGCTGTTTTTT. Protein sequence: CASSLQGGDTGELFF.

This clone was seen a few times. The V gene is TRBV25-1, the J gene TRBJ2-2; the D gene is possibly TRBD1 (5 bases). Germline V gene data show CDR1 as MGHDK and CDR2 as SYGVNS. This CDR3 has 14 residues. Trimming removed 2 bases from V and 6 bases from J, with 10 bases in between. CDR3 loop: CASSELLGAGELFF. CDR3 bases: TGTGCCAGCAGTGAACTCCTAGGGGCCGGGGAGCTGTTTTTT. Variable domain in full (rest from reference TRBV25-1 and TRBJ2-2): EADIYQTPRYLVIGTGKKITLECSQTMGHDKMYWYQQDPGMELHLIHYSYGVNSTEKGDLSSESTVSRIRTEHFPLTLESARPSHTSQYLCASSELLGAGELFFGEGSRLTVL.

CDR3 residues: CAWSPRLAGLYNEQFF. The CDR3 coding sequence is TGTGCCTGGAGTCCCCGACTAGCGGGGCTATACAATGAGCAGTTCTTC. The J gene is TRBJ2-1, the V gene TRBV30; 11 bases line up with TRBD2. After removal of 2 bases from V and 4 bases from J, the junction contained 7 bases not matched to a gene. Per germline, CDR1 GTSNPN and CDR2 SVGIG (reference sequence). The CDR3 sequence is 16 residues long.

V usage is TRBV7-2 and J usage is TRBJ1-6; 11 bases agree with TRBD1. Germline CDR1 is SGHTA and CDR2 is FQGNSA. The CDR3 covers 15 residues. The V and J ends lost 5 bases and 10 bases, in that order; junction bases with no gene match: 7. In nucleotides, the CDR3 is TGTGCCAGCAGCGAAGGGACAGGGGGAAGATCACCCCTCCACTTT. This codes for CASSEGTGGRSPLHF. Filled out from reference TRBV7-2 and TRBJ1-6, the complete variable domain reads GAGVSQSPSNKVTEKGKDVELRCDPISGHTALYWYRQSLGQGLEFLIYFQGNSAPDKSGLPSDRFSAERTGGSVSTLTIQRTQQEDSAVYLCASSEGTGGRSPLHFGNGTRLTVT.

This clone was picked up a small number of times. The gene calls are TRBV19 and TRBJ1-1; the D gene is possibly TRBD1 (5 bases). Trimming shortened V by 7 bases and J by 0 bases, and 15 bases separated the two germline ends. CDR3 size: 15 residues. The germline V gene has CDR1 LNHDA and CDR2 SQIVND (reference sequence). CDR3 protein: CASISGGHMNTEAFF. CDR3 nucleotide sequence: TGTGCCAGTATATCGGGCGGACACATGAACACTGAAGCTTTCTTT. The complete variable domain, with remaining parts taken from reference TRBV19 and TRBJ1-1, reads DGGITQSPKYLFRKEGQNVTLSCEQNLNHDAMYWYRQDPGQGLRLIYYSQIVNDFQKGDIAEGYSVSREKKESFPLTVTSAQKNPTAFYLCASISGGHMNTEAFFGQGTRLTVV.

V gene TRBV30 combines with J gene TRBJ1-1; D is unresolved. This CDR3 region has 13 residues. Germline CDR1 and CDR2: GTSNPN and SVGIG (reference sequence). The ends were cut back, 4 bases at V and 0 bases at J, with 9 bases in the middle. Here the CDR3 DNA reads TGTGCCTGGAATCCGGGGATGAACACTGAAGCTTTCTTT. Its protein product is CAWNPGMNTEAFF.

This CDR3 is CASGAPGPTSGQETQYF. DNA of the CDR3: TGTGCTAGTGGTGCCCCGGGGCCGACTAGCGGGCAAGAGACCCAGTACTTC. The chain couples TRBV12-5 to TRBJ2-5; 10 nucleotides align to TRBD2. Trimming took 5 bases from V and 2 from J; bases not matched to a gene: 11. CDR1 is LGHNT and CDR2 is FRNRAP in the germline V gene. The CDR3 covers 17 residues.

The rearrangement links TRBV4-3 to TRBJ1-2, with D possibly being TRBD1 (6 bases). CDR1 and CDR2 (germline): LGHNA, YSLEER. V was trimmed by 3 bases and J by 2 bases, leaving 10 bases between them. CDR3 length equals 14 residues. For the CDR3, the DNA is TGCGCCAGCAGCCACCCCGGGACAAACTATGGCTACACCTTC. Protein product: CASSHPGTNYGYTF.

The rearrangement joins TRBV7-2 to TRBJ1-5; 10 bases map to TRBD1. The CDR3 covers 14 residues. V was clipped by 4 bases and J by 9 bases; unmatched bases: 6. Germline V CDR1 and CDR2: SGHTA, FQGNSA. The DNA of the CDR3 is TGTGCCAGCAGCTCCGGACAGGGGGGGAGGCCCCAGCATTTT. It yields the protein CASSSGQGGRPQHF.

This clone was seen only once. This chain links TRBV6-6 with TRBJ2-2; D unclear. V lost 2 bases and J 2 bases, leaving 6 bases between the germline ends. The germline CDR1 and CDR2 sequences are MNHNY and SVGAGI (reference sequence). The CDR3 runs to 14 residues. The CDR3 bases are TGTGCCAGCAGTTACACTGAAAACACCGGGGAGCTGTTTTTT. This gives the protein CASSYTENTGELFF.